This TCR beta chain was identified in a study of OX40 agonist ivuxolimab in advanced cancers. Turning to the study itself: Ivuxolimab, an agonistic anti-OX40 (CD134) antibody, was given to patients. At doses from 0.01 to 10 mg/kg, patients were given intravenous ivuxolimab every 2 weeks. Study-level findings and limits: CD8+ T cells showed, on average, more clonal expansion than CD4+ cells.

Comments on this clone: Antigen specificity is unknown.

TCRdb's copy holds only in-frame clones and misses some; the assay was immunoSEQ multiplex PCR. Of tens of thousands of clones detected, around 94% appear once; the ten largest clones hold around a sixth. The sequence was obtained from an adult with an advanced solid tumor such as melanoma, head and neck, liver or kidney cancer. The sample in question was CD4+ or CD8+ T cells sorted from blood, obtained in a trial of the OX40 agonist ivuxolimab.

CDR3 nucleotides: TGTGCCAGCAAGGAGGAGACAGGGGATAATCAGCCCCAGCATTTT. Its protein is CASKEETGDNQPQHF. The chain has TRBV2 and TRBJ1-5; 8 nucleotides match TRBD1. There are 15 residues in the CDR3. V lost 7 bases, J lost 4 bases, and 9 bases stayed unmatched. Germline V lookup: CDR1 SNHLY, CDR2 FYNNEI.